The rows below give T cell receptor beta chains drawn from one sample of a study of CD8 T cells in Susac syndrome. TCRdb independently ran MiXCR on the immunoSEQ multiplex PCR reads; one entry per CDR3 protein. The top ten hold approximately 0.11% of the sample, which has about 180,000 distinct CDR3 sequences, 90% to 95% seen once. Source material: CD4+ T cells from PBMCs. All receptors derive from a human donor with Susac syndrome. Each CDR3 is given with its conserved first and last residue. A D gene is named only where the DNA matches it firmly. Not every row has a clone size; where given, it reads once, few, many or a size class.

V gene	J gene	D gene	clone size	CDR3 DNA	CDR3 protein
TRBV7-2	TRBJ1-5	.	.	TGTGCCAGCAGCTTCGGGAGAATCAATCTTAGCAATCAGCCCCAGCATTTT	CASSFGRINLSNQPQHF
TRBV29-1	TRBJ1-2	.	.	TGCAGCGCCCTCGTCAGTAATGACTATGGCTACACCTTC	CSALVSNDYGYTF
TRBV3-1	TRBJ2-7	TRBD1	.	TGTGCCAGCAGCCAGCGCCGGGACAGGGGTCACGAGCAGTACTTC	CASSQRRDRGHEQYF
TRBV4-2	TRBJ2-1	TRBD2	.	TGTGCCAGCAGCCAAACTAGCGGGGGGGCCCCTTACAATGAGCAGTTCTTC	CASSQTSGGAPYNEQFF
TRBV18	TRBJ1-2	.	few	TGTGCCAGCTCACCCAGGGGAAAAGGCTACACCTTC	CASSPRGKGYTF
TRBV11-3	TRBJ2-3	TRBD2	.	TGTGCCAGCAGCTCGACTAGCGCACCTCGGGATACGCAGTATTTT	CASSSTSAPRDTQYF
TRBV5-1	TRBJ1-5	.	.	TGCGCCAGCAGCCGAGAGGGCAGGGACAATCAGCCCCAGCATTTT	CASSREGRDNQPQHF
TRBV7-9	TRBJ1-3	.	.	TGTGCCAGCAGCTTAGCCTCAGGGGCGGCGGGAAACACCATATATTTT	CASSLASGAAGNTIYF
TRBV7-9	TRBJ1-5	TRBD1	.	TGTGCCAGCAGCCTGCAAGGACAGGGGGCGAGCAATCAGCCCCAGCATTTT	CASSLQGQGASNQPQHF
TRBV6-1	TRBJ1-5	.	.	TGTGCCAGCAGTGAGAGTGGGCCATATAGCAATCAGCCCCAGCATTTT	CASSESGPYSNQPQHF
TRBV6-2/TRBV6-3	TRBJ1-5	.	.	TGTGCCAGCACCCCCGTAGGGGGGTCGAGTCAGCCCCAGCATTTT	CASTPVGGSSQPQHF
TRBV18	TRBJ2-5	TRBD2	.	TGTGCCAGCTCACCACCGTCCATGCGGGGGGGCGAGACCCAGTACTTC	CASSPPSMRGGETQYF
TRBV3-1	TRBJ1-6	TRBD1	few	TGTGCCAGCAGCCGACAGGGTAATTCACCCCTCCACTTT	CASSRQGNSPLHF